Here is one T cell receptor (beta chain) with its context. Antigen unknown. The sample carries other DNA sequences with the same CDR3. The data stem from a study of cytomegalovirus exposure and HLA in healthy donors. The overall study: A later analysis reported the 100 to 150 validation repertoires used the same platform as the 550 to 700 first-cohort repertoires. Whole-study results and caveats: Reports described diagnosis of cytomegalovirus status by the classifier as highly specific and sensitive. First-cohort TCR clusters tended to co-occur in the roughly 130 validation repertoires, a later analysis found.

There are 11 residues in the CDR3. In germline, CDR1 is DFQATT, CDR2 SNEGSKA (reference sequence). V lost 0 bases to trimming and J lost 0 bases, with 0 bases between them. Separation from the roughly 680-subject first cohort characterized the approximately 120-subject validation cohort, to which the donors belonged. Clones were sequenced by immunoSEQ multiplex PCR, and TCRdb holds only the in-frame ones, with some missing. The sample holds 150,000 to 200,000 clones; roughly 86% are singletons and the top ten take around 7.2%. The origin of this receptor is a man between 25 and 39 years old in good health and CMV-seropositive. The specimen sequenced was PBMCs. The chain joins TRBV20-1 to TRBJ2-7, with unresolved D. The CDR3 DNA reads TGCAGTGCTAGAGACTCCTACGAGCAGTACTTC. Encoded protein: CSARDSYEQYF.